The clone carrying this TCR beta chain has a single count. This sample was included in a study of blood T cell repertoires in COVID-19. The germline V gene has CDR1 DFQATT and CDR2 SNEGSKA (reference sequence). The CDR3 is 13 amino acids. V lost 3 bases, J lost 1 base, and 9 bases lay in between. Before being deemed recovered, Cohort 3 donors had two negative PCRs, clearance, or symptom resolution. In the original processing: Counts of nucleated cells, estimated from reference gene primer amplification, were obtained. TCRdb's copy holds only in-frame clones and misses some; the assay was immunoSEQ multiplex PCR. The V and J calls and clone size are taken from that table; D and trimming were inferred from the DNA. The data contain a few hundred thousand clones, around 91% of them singletons.

The TCR comes from a man aged 18 to 30 who had recovered from COVID-19. The chain combines TRBV20-1 with TRBJ1-1; D remains unclear. Material for sequencing was PBMCs or T cells enriched from blood (not recorded which). The CDR3 coding sequence is TGCAGTGCTAGTCAGGTGGCGAACACTGAAGCTTTCTTT. Translation: CSASQVANTEAFF.